Following are 27 T cell receptor beta chains from one sample sequenced in a study of cytomegalovirus exposure and HLA in healthy donors. Use of 60 Vbeta and 13 Jbeta primers characterized the PCR. The protocol was immunoSEQ multiplex PCR, while the TCRdb copy is restricted to in-frame clones and leaves out a portion. In the table there are over 45,000 clones, 83% of which are singletons. The sequenced material came from PBMCs. These TCRs come from a young man in good health and CMV-seronegative.

The chain uses TRBV5-6 and TRBJ2-1; D gene ambiguous. Trimming stripped 1 base from V and 0 bases from J, with 8 bases between. The germline CDR1 and CDR2 sequences are SGHDT and YYEEEE. This CDR3 contains 15 residues. The CDR3 coding sequence is TGTGCCAGCAGCTTGTTCACGAGCTCCTACAATGAGCAGTTCTTC. Its translation is CASSLFTSSYNEQFF. The whole variable domain, remainder taken from reference TRBV5-6 and TRBJ2-1, is DAGVTQSPTHLIKTRGQQVTLRCSPKSGHDTVSWYQQALGQGPQFIFQYYEEEERQRGNFPDRFSGHQFPNYSSELNVNALLLGDSALYLCASSLFTSSYNEQFFGPGTRLTVL.

CDR3 nucleotides: TGTGCCAGCAGCGTAGCACAGGGCCGAGTCAGTGGGGCCAACGTCCTGACTTTC. This encodes CASSVAQGRVSGANVLTF. The rearrangement joins TRBV9 to TRBJ2-6; a weak D match, TRBD1 (6 bases). Trimming stripped 0 bases from V and 3 bases from J, with 16 bases between. CDR1 and CDR2 from the germline V gene are SGDLS and YYNGEE. The CDR3 has 18 residues.

The chain recombines TRBV19 with TRBJ2-5; the match to TRBD2 covers 9 bases. J was trimmed by 0 bases and V by 4 bases; bases with no gene match: 6. This CDR3 comprises 16 residues. The germline CDR1 and CDR2 sequences are LNHDA and SQIVND (reference sequence). The CDR3 coding sequence is TGTGCCAGTAGTAGTACGCGGGAGGGGTACCAAGAGACCCAGTACTTC. This codes for CASSSTREGYQETQYF. Drawing the rest from reference TRBV19 and TRBJ2-5, the complete variable domain is DGGITQSPKYLFRKEGQNVTLSCEQNLNHDAMYWYRQDPGQGLRLIYYSQIVNDFQKGDIAEGYSVSREKKESFPLTVTSAQKNPTAFYLCASSSTREGYQETQYFGPGTRLLVL.

CDR3 nucleotide sequence: TGTGCCATCAGTGAGGACAGGGTCACTGAAGCTTTCTTT. This sequence encodes CAISEDRVTEAFF. The chain is built from TRBV10-3 and TRBJ1-1, with TRBD1 identical over 7 bases. This CDR3 comprises 13 residues. V shed 2 bases, J shed 4 bases, and the junction held 1 base outside the gene matches. The germline V gene encodes CDR1 ENHRY and CDR2 SYGVKD.

The J gene is TRBJ2-2, the V gene TRBV18; tentatively, D is TRBD1 (5 bases). The length of the CDR3 is 16 residues. The germline V gene encodes CDR1 KGHSH and CDR2 LQKENI. Trimming left V 2 bases short and J 4 bases short, with 14 bases between. This CDR3 is CASSPTQLQGTGELFF. As DNA, the CDR3 is TGTGCCAGCTCACCAACTCAACTCCAGGGCACCGGGGAGCTGTTTTTT.

This clone has only a few counts. Written as DNA, the CDR3 is TGTGCCAGCAGTTACTCGGGGGCGGCAGGGGAGGGCTACACCTTC. Its translation is CASSYSGAAGEGYTF. The chain recombines TRBV6-6 with TRBJ1-2; tentative D call: TRBD1 (6 bases). Trimming removed 0 bases at V and 8 bases at J, with 16 bases between. Germline V CDR1 and CDR2: MNHNY, SVGAGI (reference sequence). The CDR3 runs to 15 residues.

This chain joins TRBV6-5 and TRBJ2-1; no clear D. The ends were cut back, 5 bases at V and 4 bases at J, with 12 bases in the middle. Germline V gene sequence: CDR1 MNHEY, CDR2 SVGAGI. The CDR3 consists of 14 residues. CDR3 in DNA: TGTGCCAGCAGTCTCCCCGGGTCTTACAATGAGCAGTTCTTC. This codes for CASSLPGSYNEQFF.

The chain has TRBV9 and TRBJ1-2; 8 bases agree with TRBD1. Germline-derived CDR1 and CDR2 are SGDLS and YYNGEE. The trim removed 1 base at V and 3 bases at J, leaving 8 bases unmatched. The CDR3 sequence is 16 residues long. The CDR3 DNA reads as TGTGCCAGCAGCGTATCCCGTACAGGGGGATACTATGGCTACACCTTC. This encodes CASSVSRTGGYYGYTF.

The V gene is TRBV6-1, the J gene TRBJ2-3; D gene uncertain. Looked up from germline, CDR1 is MNHNS and CDR2 is SASEGT. Trimming pared 6 bases from V and 4 bases from J, leaving 11 bases between. This CDR3 has 13 amino acids. This CDR3 is CASRTQSPDTQYF. The CDR3 DNA sequence: TGTGCCAGCAGGACTCAGAGCCCAGATACGCAGTATTTT.

The genes are TRBV30 and TRBJ2-2; D ambiguous. CDR1 GTSNPN and CDR2 SVGIG come from the germline V gene (reference sequence). The CDR3 has 12 residues. V lost 5 bases and J 7 bases, leaving 11 bases between the germline ends. The DNA for the CDR3 is TGTGCCTGGGCCCCAGTGATCGGGGAGCTGTTTTTT. It encodes CAWAPVIGELFF.

This sequence joins TRBV5-6 and TRBJ1-6; 7 bases align to TRBD1. The J segment lost 9 bases and the V segment lost 4 bases, leaving 7 bases of the junction unmatched. Looked up from germline, CDR1 is SGHDT and CDR2 is YYEEEE. The CDR3 contains 14 residues. CDR3 in DNA: TGTGCCAGCAGCGTGGGGCAGGGGGTTTCACCCCTCCACTTT. The encoded protein is CASSVGQGVSPLHF.

The chain carries TRBV5-6 and TRBJ2-5; D is unresolved. Germline V gene sequence: CDR1 SGHDT, CDR2 YYEEEE. The CDR3 consists of 14 residues. V lost 3 bases, J lost 1 base, and 10 bases lay in between. In nucleotides, the CDR3 is TGTGCCAGCAGCTCGCTGGGCCCCCAAGAGACCCAGTACTTC. Translating gives CASSSLGPQETQYF.

V gene TRBV11-2 combines with J gene TRBJ2-2; possible D gene TRBD1, 6 bases. The CDR3 is made up of 15 amino acids. The V and J ends lost 6 bases and 3 bases respectively, with 14 bases between them. Germline loops: CDR1 SGHAT, CDR2 FQNNGV. The CDR3 sequence: CASSRSDSHTGELFF. The CDR3 region has the DNA TGTGCCAGCAGTCGATCGGACAGTCACACCGGGGAGCTGTTTTTT.

The rearrangement uses TRBV25-1 and TRBJ1-6, with 9 bases identical to TRBD1. The CDR3 contains 16 residues. With V trimmed by 4 bases and J by 4 bases, 5 bases remained unmatched. Looked up from germline, CDR1 is MGHDK and CDR2 is SYGVNS. DNA for the CDR3: TGTGCCAGCAGTGCCCCTGACAGGGGGTATAATTCACCCCTCCACTTT. Translated: CASSAPDRGYNSPLHF.

J is TRBJ2-7 and V is TRBV9, with 7 bases identical to TRBD2. The CDR3 is made up of 15 amino acids. Trimming at V came to 3 bases and at J to 3 bases, leaving 9 bases not matched to a gene. Germline V gene lookup returns CDR1 SGDLS and CDR2 YYNGEE. CDR3 sequence: CASSASAAGIYEQYF. CDR3 coding DNA: TGTGCCAGCAGCGCCTCGGCAGCGGGGATCTACGAGCAGTACTTC.

The chain is built from TRBV5-1 and TRBJ2-6; 9 positions match TRBD1. V gave up 4 bases and J gave up 4 bases; unmatched junction bases: 15. Germline CDR1 and CDR2: SGHRS and YFSETQ. This CDR3 region has 19 residues. The CDR3 DNA follows: TGCGCCAGCAGCCGGGCCGGGACAGGGACCACTCAGGGGGCCAACGTCCTGACTTTC. Translating it yields CASSRAGTGTTQGANVLTF.

The sample holds one count of this clone. Written as DNA, the CDR3 is TGTGCCAGCAGCTTGGTTTACAATAACTATGGCTACACCTTC. Its translation: CASSLVYNNYGYTF. The chain joins TRBV5-6 to TRBJ1-2; no firm D call. Germline CDR1 SGHDT, CDR2 YYEEEE. CDR3 size: 14 residues. Trimming stripped 0 bases from V and 1 base from J, with 7 bases between.

The V call is TRBV11-2, the J call TRBJ1-5, with D uncertain. The CDR3 spans 15 residues. V was pared by 5 bases and J by 0 bases, with 11 bases between. CDR1 is SGHAT, CDR2 FQNNGV, per germline. The chain's CDR3 is CASSTSSGSNQPQHF. DNA of the CDR3: TGTGCCAGCAGCACCTCCAGCGGTAGCAATCAGCCCCAGCATTTT.

This clone occurred a few times. This chain connects TRBV6-5 to TRBJ1-1, with D possibly TRBD1 on 5 matching bases. CDR1 is MNHEY and CDR2 is SVGAGI in the germline V gene. Deletions cut 6 bases from V and 5 bases from J, with 7 bases between. The CDR3 spans 11 residues. For the CDR3, the DNA is TGTGCCAGCAGGGGGGGGACTGAAGCTTTCTTT. Its translation is CASRGGTEAFF.

V and J are TRBV13 and TRBJ1-4; no firm D call. V gave up 6 bases and J gave up 13 bases, with 15 bases separating them. The length of the CDR3 is 12 residues. Germline V gene data show CDR1 as PRHDT and CDR2 as FYEKMQ (reference sequence). In DNA form, the CDR3 reads TGTGCCAGCAGTTTTCGACTGGAACGACTGTTTTTT. It is translated as CASSFRLERLFF.

The chain has TRBV7-6 and TRBJ2-5; 9 bases match TRBD1. The tail of the sequence fits TRBJ2-7 better, so the J call may be wrong. Germline CDR1 and CDR2: SGHVS and FNYEAQ. The CDR3 consists of 17 residues. The CDR3 spells CASSLEWGDRVSYEQYF. The CDR3 coding sequence is TGTGCCAGCAGCTTAGAATGGGGGGACAGGGTCAGCTACGAGCAGTACTTC.

The rearrangement links TRBV9 to TRBJ1-2; TRBD1 matches 8 bases. CDR1 is SGDLS and CDR2 is YYNGEE in the germline V gene. With V trimmed by 3 bases and J by 1 base, 5 bases remained unmatched. The CDR3 contains 15 residues. CDR3 bases: TGTGCCAGCAGCGCGGGACAGGTCAATAACTATGGCTACACCTTC. It encodes CASSAGQVNNYGYTF.

This clone was detected once. This sequence joins TRBV5-4 and TRBJ2-5; 8 nucleotides align to TRBD2. Germline V lookup: CDR1 SGHNT, CDR2 YYREEE (reference sequence). Germline trimming cut 4 bases from V and 5 bases from J; bases unmatched to any gene: 7. CDR3 length equals 14 residues. In nucleotides, the CDR3 is TGTGCCAGCAGCCCCTCGCAGCGGGAGGAGACCCAGTACTTC. This gives the protein CASSPSQREETQYF.

About this clone: An end of the junction does not agree with germline; a read error may underlie this. The chain is built from TRBV7-9 and TRBJ2-2, with 8 positions matching TRBD1. Looked up from germline, CDR1 is SEHNR and CDR2 is FQNEAQ (reference sequence). This CDR3 has 17 amino acids. The CDR3 sequence is CSSSLVARQGWTGELFF. For the CDR3, the DNA is TGTTCCAGCAGCTTAGTCGCTAGACAGGGGTGGACCGGGGAGCTGTTTTTT.

The J gene is TRBJ1-1, the V gene TRBV6-5; no reliable D call. From germline, CDR1 is MNHEY and CDR2 SVGAGI. The V end was cut by 2 bases, the J end by 1 base, with 5 bases between. The CDR3 is 13 amino acids. CDR3 sequence (DNA): TGTGCCAGCAGTTACGGGCAGAACACTGAAGCTTTCTTT. Translating it yields CASSYGQNTEAFF.

The V gene is TRBV27, the J gene TRBJ2-7, with D possibly being TRBD1 (6 bases). The CDR3 runs to 14 residues. With 5 bases removed from V and 0 bases from J, the gap between germline ends came to 11 bases. Looked up from germline, CDR1 is MNHEY and CDR2 is SMNVEV (reference sequence). In nucleotides, the CDR3 is TGTGCCAGCAGTCCAAACAGGGTCTCCTACGAGCAGTACTTC. Amino acids: CASSPNRVSYEQYF.

The chain couples TRBV7-2 to TRBJ1-2, with 10 positions matching TRBD1. The V and J ends lost 3 bases and 8 bases, in that order; junction bases with no gene match: 6. CDR3 size: 14 residues. The germline CDR1 and CDR2 sequences are SGHTA and FQGNSA. The CDR3 protein is CASSFIDRGRGYTF. The CDR3 nucleotides read TGTGCCAGCAGCTTCATAGACAGGGGGCGAGGCTACACCTTC.